Sequencing of this T cell receptor beta chain was carried out in a study of T cell responses to AZD1222 COVID-19 vaccine. The CDR3 sequence is 18 residues long. Germline V gives CDR1 MRHNA, CDR2 SNTAGT. The J segment lost 6 bases and the V segment lost 0 bases, leaving 13 bases of the junction unmatched. This clone was seen a handful of times. Method: immunoSEQ multiplex PCR; TCRdb's copy keeps in-frame clones and lacks some. The sample holds 160,000 or so clones, about nine tenths seen once. This TCR was recovered from an adult in good health. V and J are TRBV6-4 and TRBJ1-2, with 10 bases fitting TRBD1. The specimen comprised peripheral blood, sampled on day 0 of AZD1222 vaccination. CDR3 amino acids: CASSDSGLRPGTGDGYTF. The CDR3 nucleotides are TGTGCCAGCAGTGACTCGGGGTTACGTCCGGGGACAGGGGATGGCTACACCTTC.